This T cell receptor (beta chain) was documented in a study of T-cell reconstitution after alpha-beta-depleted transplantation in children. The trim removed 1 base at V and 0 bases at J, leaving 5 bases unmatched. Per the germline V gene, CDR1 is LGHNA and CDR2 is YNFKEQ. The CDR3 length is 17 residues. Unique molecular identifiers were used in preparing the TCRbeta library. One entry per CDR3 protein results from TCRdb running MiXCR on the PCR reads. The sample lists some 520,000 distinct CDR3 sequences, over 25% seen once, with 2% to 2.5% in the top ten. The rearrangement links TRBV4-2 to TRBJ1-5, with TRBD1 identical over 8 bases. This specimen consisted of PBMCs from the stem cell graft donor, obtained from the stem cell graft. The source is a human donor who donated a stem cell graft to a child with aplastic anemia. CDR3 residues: CASSQGSDRGSNQPQHF. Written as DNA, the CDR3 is TGTGCCAGCAGCCAAGGTTCCGACAGGGGTAGCAATCAGCCCCAGCATTTT.